This entry lists 20 T cell receptor beta chains sequenced from one sample in a study of T cell responses to AZD1222 COVID-19 vaccine. The protocol was immunoSEQ multiplex PCR, while the TCRdb copy is restricted to in-frame clones and leaves out a portion. The sample consists of fewer than 200,000 clones, 90% of them appearing once. The material was peripheral blood, obtained on day 0 of AZD1222 vaccination. The receptor source for this set is an adult in good health.

Here the CDR3 reads CASSRTSGLYNEQFF. CDR3 DNA sequence: TGTGCCAGCAGCCGAACTAGCGGGCTCTACAATGAGCAGTTCTTC. The V gene is TRBV6-5, the J gene TRBJ2-1; 9 nucleotides line up with TRBD2. Germline CDR1 is MNHEY and CDR2 is SVGAGI. J gave up 3 bases and V 6 bases, and 6 bases lay outside the gene matches. The CDR3 sequence is 15 residues long.

The rearrangement links TRBV6-1 to TRBJ1-2; 9 nucleotides align to TRBD1. J was trimmed by 6 bases and V by 1 base; bases with no gene match: 9. The CDR3 is made up of 16 amino acids. Looked up from germline, CDR1 is MNHNS and CDR2 is SASEGT. CDR3 bases: TGTGCCAGCAGTGAAGTCGGGACAGGGATGATCGATGGCTACACCTTC. It yields the protein CASSEVGTGMIDGYTF.

The chain couples TRBV11-2 to TRBJ1-6, with a weak D call TRBD1 (5 bases). The germline V and J ends were trimmed by 5 bases and 5 bases, with 10 bases remaining between them. The CDR3 sequence is 14 residues long. The germline V gene encodes CDR1 SGHAT and CDR2 FQNNGV. CDR3 sequence (DNA): TGTGCCAGCAGCCCCAGGGTAAATAATTCACCCCTCCACTTT. Protein product: CASSPRVNNSPLHF.

This chain joins TRBV15 and TRBJ2-5, with TRBD2 identical over 10 bases. V was clipped by 2 bases and J by 3 bases; unmatched bases: 6. Germline V gene sequence: CDR1 LNHNV, CDR2 YYDKDF (reference sequence). This CDR3 has 16 residues. Written as DNA, the CDR3 is TGTGCCACCAGCAGATCAAGGACTAGCGGAGAAGAGACCCAGTACTTC. Protein product: CATSRSRTSGEETQYF.

This clone is a singleton in its sample. The genes are TRBV30 and TRBJ1-2; TRBD1 matches at 12 bases. CDR3 length equals 14 residues. Germline V gene lookup returns CDR1 GTSNPN and CDR2 SVGIG (reference sequence). The CDR3 DNA sequence: TGTGCATGGGACAGGGGGCAGTTACACTATGGCTACACCTTC. Encoded protein: CAWDRGQLHYGYTF.

The chain is built from TRBV9 and TRBJ1-2; D is undetermined. Germline loops: CDR1 SGDLS, CDR2 YYNGEE. CDR3 length: 17 residues. The germline V and J ends were trimmed by 0 bases and 0 bases, with 15 bases remaining between them. The CDR3 here is CASSVGAGLLANYGYTF. The CDR3 DNA sequence: TGTGCCAGCAGCGTAGGCGCAGGACTACTAGCTAACTATGGCTACACCTTC.

This chain joins TRBV6-5 and TRBJ1-2; 7 bases are a match to TRBD1. CDR3 length: 15 residues. From germline, CDR1 is MNHEY and CDR2 SVGAGI. V gave up 2 bases and J gave up 4 bases; unmatched junction bases: 7. CDR3 nucleotides: TGTGCCAGCAGTTACCCCGAGGGACAGCGCTATGGCTACACCTTC. Protein: CASSYPEGQRYGYTF.

The chain couples TRBV6-2 or TRBV6-3 to TRBJ2-1; D possibly matches TRBD1 or TRBD2 (6 bases each). Trimming removed 4 bases from V and 0 bases from J, with 10 bases in between. The CDR3 is 15 amino acids. Looked up from germline, CDR1 is MNHEY and CDR2 is SVGEGT. Here the CDR3 reads CASSSRGASYNEQFF. The CDR3, as DNA: TGTGCCAGCAGTTCAAGGGGGGCCTCCTACAATGAGCAGTTCTTC.

This chain links TRBV2 with TRBJ1-1; maybe TRBD1 (5 bases). CDR3 length: 13 residues. With 6 bases removed from V and 0 bases from J, the gap between germline ends came to 8 bases. Germline V gene lookup returns CDR1 SNHLY and CDR2 FYNNEI. The CDR3 coding sequence is TGTGCCAGCAGGAAACAGGTGAACACTGAAGCTTTCTTT. It translates to CASRKQVNTEAFF.

The V and J genes are TRBV3-1 (or the pseudogene TRBV3-2) and TRBJ2-3; D might be TRBD1 or TRBD2, each matching 6 bases. Per germline, CDR1 LGHDT and CDR2 YNNKEL (reference sequence). The germline V and J ends were trimmed by 2 bases and 2 bases, with 14 bases remaining between them. This CDR3 has 16 amino acids. The CDR3 loop is CASSQIRGRNTDTQYF. DNA of the CDR3: TGTGCCAGCAGCCAAATCCGGGGGCGAAACACAGATACGCAGTATTTT.

V usage is TRBV20-1 and J usage is TRBJ1-1, with D hard to call. Trimming took off 6 bases at V and 3 bases at J, with 8 bases between the two ends. CDR1 and CDR2 (germline): DFQATT, SNEGSKA (reference sequence). CDR3 size: 11 residues. CDR3 loop: CSAVRYTEAFF. The CDR3 coding sequence is TGCAGTGCGGTAAGGTACACTGAAGCTTTCTTT.

The V and J genes are TRBV5-8 and TRBJ2-4; TRBD2 agrees at 7 bases. Trimming at V came to 0 bases and at J to 8 bases, leaving 8 bases not matched to a gene. CDR3 length: 15 residues. From germline, CDR1 is SGHTS and CDR2 YDEGEE. The CDR3 loop is CASSLGQAGRYIQYF. CDR3 coding DNA: TGTGCCAGCAGCTTGGGGCAAGCGGGAAGGTACATTCAGTACTTC. The complete variable domain, with remaining parts taken from reference TRBV5-8 and TRBJ2-4, reads EAGVTQSPTHLIKTRGQQATLRCSPISGHTSVYWYQQALGLGLQFLLWYDEGEERNRGNFPPRFSGRQFPNYSSELNVNALELEDSALYLCASSLGQAGRYIQYFGAGTRLSVL.

As regards this clone: Other DNA sequences within the sample encode an identical CDR3. The CDR3 reads CASSQGSGNTIYF. The DNA of the CDR3 is TGTGCCAGCAGCCAGGGCTCTGGAAACACCATATATTTT. The chain uses TRBV3-1 (or the pseudogene TRBV3-2) and TRBJ1-3; D uncertain. Trimming pared 3 bases from V and 0 bases from J, leaving 3 bases between. This CDR3 has 13 amino acids. CDR1 and CDR2 from the germline V gene are LGHDT and YNNKEL (reference sequence).

V gene TRBV5-5 combines with J gene TRBJ1-2, with no clear D. This CDR3 spans 16 amino acids. Germline CDR1 is SGHKS and CDR2 is YYEKEE (reference sequence). Trimming took off 2 bases at V and 8 bases at J, with 22 bases between the two ends. CDR3 nucleotides: TGTGCCAGCAGCTTTGGGGTTTCTGCAGTCGGTAGCGGCTACACCTTC. It specifies CASSFGVSAVGSGYTF.

This clone occurred a few times. J is TRBJ2-7 and V is TRBV28, with TRBD1 matching 7 bases. CDR1 MDHEN and CDR2 SYDVKM come from the germline V gene. The V segment lost 4 bases and the J segment 3 bases; nucleotides outside the gene matches: 3. This CDR3 is 13 amino acids long. The CDR3 here is CASSSGQYYEQYF. The CDR3 coding sequence is TGTGCCAGCAGTTCGGGACAGTACTACGAGCAGTACTTC.

This clone was detected once. The chain couples TRBV7-9 to TRBJ2-7; 10 bases fit TRBD1. CDR3 length: 14 residues. Germline CDR1 is SEHNR and CDR2 is FQNEAQ (reference sequence). Trimming cost V 4 bases and J 5 bases; bases outside gene matches: 5. This CDR3 reads CASSSWTGGDEQYF. The CDR3 bases are TGTGCCAGCAGCTCATGGACAGGGGGAGACGAGCAGTACTTC.

The chain recombines TRBV18 with TRBJ1-6, with D possibly matching TRBD1 (5 bases). The V gene's germline CDR1 is KGHSH and CDR2 LQKENI. V was trimmed by 1 base and J by 5 bases, leaving 6 bases between them. The CDR3 is 14 amino acids. CDR3 region: CASSPQQDNSPLHF. The CDR3 DNA reads TGTGCCAGCTCACCACAACAGGATAATTCACCCCTCCACTTT.

The gene calls are TRBV4-3 and TRBJ2-3, with D possibly matching TRBD2 (6 bases). There are 17 residues in the CDR3. V gave up 0 bases and J gave up 0 bases, with 13 bases separating them. Germline CDR1 and CDR2: LGHNA and YSLEER. CDR3 in amino acids: CASSQDWTTVSTDTQYF. The CDR3 region has the DNA TGCGCCAGCAGCCAAGATTGGACTACCGTCAGCACAGATACGCAGTATTTT.

The chain joins TRBV3-1 (or the pseudogene TRBV3-2) to TRBJ2-7; the D gene is possibly TRBD1 (6 bases). Germline V CDR1 and CDR2: LGHDT, YNNKEL (reference sequence). V was clipped by 1 base and J by 2 bases, with 12 bases between them. The CDR3 runs 15 residues. The CDR3 loop is CASSQVGDTPYEQYF. In nucleotides, the CDR3 is TGTGCCAGCAGCCAAGTGGGGGACACTCCCTACGAGCAGTACTTC.

This chain links TRBV6-6 with TRBJ1-5; 7 bases fit TRBD1. Germline V lookup: CDR1 MNHNY, CDR2 SVGAGI (reference sequence). The CDR3 is 14 amino acids. V was clipped by 6 bases and J by 7 bases; unmatched bases: 9. The CDR3: CASSSGQALQPQHF. The CDR3 region has the DNA TGTGCCAGCAGCTCTGGACAGGCCCTACAGCCCCAGCATTTT.